This T cell receptor beta chain derives from a study of identical twins. Overall study findings and caveats: Modelling underestimated the level of out-of-frame TCR alpha sharing observed in monozygotic twins. Because invariant MAIT and iNKT cells could be present, zero-insertion analyses could be partly confounded.

This CDR3 is 15 amino acids long. CDR1 and CDR2 from the germline V gene are SGHVS and FNYEAQ. V was clipped by 0 bases and J by 10 bases, with 16 bases between them. This clonotype was observed many times. Antigen unknown. A universal primer site was added by template switching, and unique molecular identifiers were carried by the cDNA. TCRdb reanalysed the 5' RACE reads using MiXCR and keeps one entry per CDR3 protein. The sample has about 250,000 distinct CDR3 sequences, around 15% seen once. The sample consisted of memory (CD45RO+) T cells sorted from blood. V gene TRBV7-6 combines with J gene TRBJ2-1, with D maybe TRBD1 (5 bases). The sequence derives from a woman between 18 and 29 years old in good health. This CDR3 is CASSLARTGGTEQFF. For the CDR3, the DNA is TGTGCCAGCAGCTTAGCTCGAACAGGCGGAACCGAGCAGTTCTTC.